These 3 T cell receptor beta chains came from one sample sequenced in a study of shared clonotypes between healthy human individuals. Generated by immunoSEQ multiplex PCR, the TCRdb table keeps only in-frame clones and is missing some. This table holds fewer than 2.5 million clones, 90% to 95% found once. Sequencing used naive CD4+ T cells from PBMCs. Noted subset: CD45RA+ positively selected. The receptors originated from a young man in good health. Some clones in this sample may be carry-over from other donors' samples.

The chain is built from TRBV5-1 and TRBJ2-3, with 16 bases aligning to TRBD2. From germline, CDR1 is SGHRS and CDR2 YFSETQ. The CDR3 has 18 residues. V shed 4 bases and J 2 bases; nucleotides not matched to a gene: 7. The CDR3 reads CASSLGTSGRGNTDTQYF. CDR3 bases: TGCGCCAGCAGCCTAGGGACTAGCGGGAGGGGAAACACAGATACGCAGTATTTT. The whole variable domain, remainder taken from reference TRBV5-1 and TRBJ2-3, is KAGVTQTPRYLIKTRGQQVTLSCSPISGHRSVSWYQQTPGQGLQFLFEYFSETQRNKGNFPGRFSGRQFSNSRSEMNVSTLELGDSALYLCASSLGTSGRGNTDTQYFGPGTRLTVL.

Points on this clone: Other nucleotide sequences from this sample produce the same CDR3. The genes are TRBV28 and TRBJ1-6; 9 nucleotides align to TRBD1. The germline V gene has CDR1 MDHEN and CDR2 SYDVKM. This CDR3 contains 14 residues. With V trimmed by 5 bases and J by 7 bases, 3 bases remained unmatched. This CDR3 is CASSKGQGNSPLHF. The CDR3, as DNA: TGTGCCAGCAGTAAGGGACAGGGCAATTCACCCCTCCACTTT.

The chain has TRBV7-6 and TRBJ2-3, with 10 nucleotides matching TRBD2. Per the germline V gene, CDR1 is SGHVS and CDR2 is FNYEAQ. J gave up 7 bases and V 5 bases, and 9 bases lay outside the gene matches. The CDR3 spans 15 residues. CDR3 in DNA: TGTGCCAGCAGCCCTCTAGCGGGAGCTCGAAATACGCAGTATTTT. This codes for CASSPLAGARNTQYF.